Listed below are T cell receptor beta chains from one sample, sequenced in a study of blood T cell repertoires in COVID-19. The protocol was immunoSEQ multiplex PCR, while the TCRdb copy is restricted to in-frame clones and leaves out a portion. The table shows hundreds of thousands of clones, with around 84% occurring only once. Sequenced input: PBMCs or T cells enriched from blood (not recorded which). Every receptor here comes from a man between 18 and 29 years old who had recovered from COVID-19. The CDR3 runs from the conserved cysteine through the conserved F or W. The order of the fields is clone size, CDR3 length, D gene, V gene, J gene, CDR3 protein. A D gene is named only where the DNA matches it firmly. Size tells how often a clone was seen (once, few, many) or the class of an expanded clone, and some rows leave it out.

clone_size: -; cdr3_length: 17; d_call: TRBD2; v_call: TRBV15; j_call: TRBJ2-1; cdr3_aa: CATSRDGGVRRYNEQFF
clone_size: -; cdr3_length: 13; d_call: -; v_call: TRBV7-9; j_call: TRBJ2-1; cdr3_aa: CASSSGLYNEQFF
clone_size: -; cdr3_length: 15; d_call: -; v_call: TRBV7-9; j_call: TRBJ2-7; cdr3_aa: CASSLGGQSSYEQYF
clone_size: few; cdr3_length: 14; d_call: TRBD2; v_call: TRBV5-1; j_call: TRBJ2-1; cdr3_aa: CASSFGTSGNEQFF
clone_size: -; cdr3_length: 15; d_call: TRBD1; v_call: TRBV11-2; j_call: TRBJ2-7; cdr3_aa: CASSQGQGMIYEQYF
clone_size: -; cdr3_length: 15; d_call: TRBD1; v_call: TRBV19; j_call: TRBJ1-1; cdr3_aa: CASSSGGDFSTEAFF
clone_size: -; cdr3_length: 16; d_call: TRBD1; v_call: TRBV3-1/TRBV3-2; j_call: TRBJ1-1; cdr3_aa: CASRPTGGEGNTEAFF
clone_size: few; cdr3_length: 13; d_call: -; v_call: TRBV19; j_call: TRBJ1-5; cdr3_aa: CASSKQGSEPQHF
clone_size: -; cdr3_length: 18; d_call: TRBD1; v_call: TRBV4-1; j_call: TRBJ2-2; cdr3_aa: CASSQDAVTGANTGELFF
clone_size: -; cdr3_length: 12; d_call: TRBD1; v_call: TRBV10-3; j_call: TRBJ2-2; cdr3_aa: CAIKGAAGELFF
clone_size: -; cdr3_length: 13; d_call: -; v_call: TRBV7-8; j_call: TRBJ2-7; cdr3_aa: CASSNTTPGEQYF
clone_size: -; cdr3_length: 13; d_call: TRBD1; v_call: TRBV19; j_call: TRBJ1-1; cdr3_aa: CASQTGGNTEAFF
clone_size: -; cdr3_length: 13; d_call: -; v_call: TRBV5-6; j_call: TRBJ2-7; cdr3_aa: CASSLASVNEQYF